Sequencing of this TCR beta chain was carried out in a study of blood T cell repertoires in COVID-19. Study background: COVID-19 samples from acute and convalescent phases originated in the United States, Italy and Spain. PBMCs, B-cell-depleted T cells, or T cells were the source of the cDNA or gDNA that made up the material.

Profiling relied on immunoSEQ multiplex PCR, and the TCRdb table lists in-frame clones only, not all of them. The sample lists roughly 230,000 clones; 65% to 85% were seen once. The CDR3 is 15 residues long. In germline, CDR1 is SGHRS, CDR2 YFSETQ. The germline V and J ends were trimmed by 0 bases and 4 bases, with 13 bases remaining between them. Specimen: peripheral blood. The sequence was obtained from a man between 35 and 55 years old with active or convalescent COVID-19. V and J are TRBV5-1 and TRBJ1-2; D is unclear. The CDR3 DNA reads TGCGCCAGCAGCTTGGAAAAGCCGGCAGGCTATGGCTACACCTTC. Protein product: CASSLEKPAGYGYTF.